One sample yielded the 5 T cell receptor beta chains listed below, sequenced in a study of PD-1 blockade in classical Hodgkin lymphoma. Regarding time point: newly diagnosed, previously untreated cHL patient sample. The data were produced by immunoSEQ multiplex PCR, yet TCRdb's version contains in-frame clones alone and is incomplete. The sample records fewer than 8,500 clones, 60% to 85% being singletons. Sequencing was done on a sample of peripheral blood mononuclear cells (PBMCs). Source of these receptors: a human donor with classical Hodgkin lymphoma.

The chain employs TRBV2 and TRBJ2-5; 10 nucleotides line up with TRBD1. The CDR3 contains 13 residues. The germline V gene encodes CDR1 SNHLY and CDR2 FYNNEI. Losses at the gene ends were 7 bases for V and 4 bases for J; bases not matched to a gene: 3. CDR3: CASTRDRGETQYF. CDR3 nucleotides: TGTGCCAGCACCCGGGACAGGGGAGAGACCCAGTACTTC.

This clone came up once. This sequence joins TRBV5-1 and TRBJ2-5, with a weak D call TRBD2 (5 bases). Trimming stripped 0 bases from V and 5 bases from J, with 11 bases between. Germline V gene lookup returns CDR1 SGHRS and CDR2 YFSETQ. The CDR3 is made up of 14 amino acids. The CDR3 protein is CASSLEGSVETQYF. In DNA, the CDR3 is TGCGCCAGCAGCTTGGAGGGTAGCGTGGAGACCCAGTACTTC. The entire variable domain, with the rest obtained from reference TRBV5-1 and TRBJ2-5, is as follows: KAGVTQTPRYLIKTRGQQVTLSCSPISGHRSVSWYQQTPGQGLQFLFEYFSETQRNKGNFPGRFSGRQFSNSRSEMNVSTLELGDSALYLCASSLEGSVETQYFGPGTRLLVL.

A single count supports this clone. The chain joins TRBV19 to TRBJ2-7; 9 bases are a match to TRBD1. The CDR3 runs to 16 residues. Germline CDR1 reads LNHDA; CDR2 reads SQIVND (reference sequence). With 5 bases clipped from V and 2 bases from J, the junction kept 10 bases outside the gene matches. CDR3 protein: CASSASQGAIPYEQYF. The CDR3 bases are TGTGCCAGTAGTGCATCACAGGGGGCCATCCCCTACGAGCAGTACTTC.

The chain joins TRBV2 to TRBJ2-3; D ambiguous. V lost 8 bases, J lost 2 bases, and 11 bases lay in between. The CDR3 covers 13 residues. The germline gives CDR1 SNHLY, CDR2 FYNNEI. CDR3 bases: TGTGCCAGCGGTGTGGACCTCACAGATACGCAGTATTTT. Translation: CASGVDLTDTQYF.

J is TRBJ2-5 and V is TRBV5-6, with a tentative D call TRBD2 (5 bases). Germline V gene lookup returns CDR1 SGHDT and CDR2 YYEEEE. Trimming stripped 0 bases from V and 4 bases from J, with 10 bases between. The CDR3 has 14 amino acids. This CDR3 is CASSLDGVGETQYF. In nucleotides, the CDR3 is TGTGCCAGCAGCTTGGACGGGGTAGGAGAGACCCAGTACTTC.